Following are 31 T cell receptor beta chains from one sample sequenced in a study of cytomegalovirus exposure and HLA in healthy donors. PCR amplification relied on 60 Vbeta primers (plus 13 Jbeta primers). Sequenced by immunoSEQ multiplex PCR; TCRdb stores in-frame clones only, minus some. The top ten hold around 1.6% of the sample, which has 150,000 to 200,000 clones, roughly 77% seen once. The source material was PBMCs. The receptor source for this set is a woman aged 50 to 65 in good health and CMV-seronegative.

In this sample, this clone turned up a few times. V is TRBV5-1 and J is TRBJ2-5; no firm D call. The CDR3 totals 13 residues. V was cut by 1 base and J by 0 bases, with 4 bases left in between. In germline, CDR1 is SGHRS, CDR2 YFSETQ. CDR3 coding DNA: TGCGCCAGCAGCTTGCTGTACCAAGAGACCCAGTACTTC. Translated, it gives CASSLLYQETQYF. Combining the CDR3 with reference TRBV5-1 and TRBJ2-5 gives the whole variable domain KAGVTQTPRYLIKTRGQQVTLSCSPISGHRSVSWYQQTPGQGLQFLFEYFSETQRNKGNFPGRFSGRQFSNSRSEMNVSTLELGDSALYLCASSLLYQETQYFGPGTRLLVL.

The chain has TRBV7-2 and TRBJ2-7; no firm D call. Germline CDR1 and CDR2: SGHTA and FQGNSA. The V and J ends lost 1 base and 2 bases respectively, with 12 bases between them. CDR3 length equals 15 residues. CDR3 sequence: CASSLEWALTYEQYF. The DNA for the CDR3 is TGTGCCAGCAGCTTAGAGTGGGCGCTTACCTACGAGCAGTACTTC. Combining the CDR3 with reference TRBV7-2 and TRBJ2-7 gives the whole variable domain GAGVSQSPSNKVTEKGKDVELRCDPISGHTALYWYRQSLGQGLEFLIYFQGNSAPDKSGLPSDRFSAERTGGSVSTLTIQRTQQEDSAVYLCASSLEWALTYEQYFGPGTRLTVT.

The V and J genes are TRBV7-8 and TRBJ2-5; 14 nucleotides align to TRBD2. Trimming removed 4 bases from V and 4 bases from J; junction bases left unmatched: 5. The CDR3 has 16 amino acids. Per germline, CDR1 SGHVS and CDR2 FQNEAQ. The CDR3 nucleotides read TGTGCCAGCAGCTCGGGGACTAGCGGGGGTAGAGAGACCCAGTACTTC. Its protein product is CASSSGTSGGRETQYF.

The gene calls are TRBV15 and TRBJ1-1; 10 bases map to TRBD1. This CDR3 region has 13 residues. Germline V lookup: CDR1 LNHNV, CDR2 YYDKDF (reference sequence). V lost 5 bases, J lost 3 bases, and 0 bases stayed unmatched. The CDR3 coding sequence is TGTGCCACCAGCGGGACAGGGGACACTGAAGCTTTCTTT. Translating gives CATSGTGDTEAFF. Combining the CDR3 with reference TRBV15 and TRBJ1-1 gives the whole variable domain DAMVIQNPRYQVTQFGKPVTLSCSQTLNHNVMYWYQQKSSQAPKLLFHYYDKDFNNEADTPDNFQSRRPNTSFCFLDIRSPGLGDTAMYLCATSGTGDTEAFFGQGTRLTVV.

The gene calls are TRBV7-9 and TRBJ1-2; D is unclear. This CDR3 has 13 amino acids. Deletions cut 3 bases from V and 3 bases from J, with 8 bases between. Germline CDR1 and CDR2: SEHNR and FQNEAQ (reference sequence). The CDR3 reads CASSLGQDYGYTF. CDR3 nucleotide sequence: TGTGCCAGCAGCTTGGGTCAGGACTATGGCTACACCTTC.

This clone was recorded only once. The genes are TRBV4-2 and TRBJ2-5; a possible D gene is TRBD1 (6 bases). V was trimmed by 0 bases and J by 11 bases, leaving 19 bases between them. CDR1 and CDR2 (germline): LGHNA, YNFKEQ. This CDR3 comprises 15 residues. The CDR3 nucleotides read TGTGCCAGCAGCCAAGATTACCGGACAGCGTTGGAGCAGTACTTC. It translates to CASSQDYRTALEQYF.

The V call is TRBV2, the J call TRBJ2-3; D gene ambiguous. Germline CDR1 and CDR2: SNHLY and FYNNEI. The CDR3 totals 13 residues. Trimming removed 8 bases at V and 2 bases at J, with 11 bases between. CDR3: CASRLRSTDTQYF. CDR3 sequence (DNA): TGTGCCAGCCGATTGAGATCCACAGATACGCAGTATTTT.

Here the CDR3 DNA reads TGTGCTTCAACCCGCTCACACGAGACACTGGTAACTAACTATGGCTACACCTTC. It codes for CASTRSHETLVTNYGYTF. The chain uses TRBV19 and TRBJ1-2; D is undetermined. Germline lookup yields CDR1 LNHDA and CDR2 SQIVND (reference sequence). The CDR3 spans 18 residues.

Here the CDR3 DNA reads TGTGCCAGCAGCACCACTCGGGAGAATTCACCCCTCCACTTT. It codes for CASSTTRENSPLHF. The chain links TRBV7-9 to TRBJ1-6, with D unclear. This CDR3 is built from 14 residues. V gave up 5 bases and J gave up 7 bases, with 12 bases separating them. Germline-derived CDR1 and CDR2 are SEHNR and FQNEAQ (reference sequence).

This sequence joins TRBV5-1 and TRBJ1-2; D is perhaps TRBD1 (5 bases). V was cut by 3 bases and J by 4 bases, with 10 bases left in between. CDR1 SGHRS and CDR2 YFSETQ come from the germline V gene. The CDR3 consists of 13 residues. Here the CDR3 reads CASSSPGGYGYTF. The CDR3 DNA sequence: TGCGCCAGCAGCTCTCCGGGGGGCTATGGCTACACCTTC.

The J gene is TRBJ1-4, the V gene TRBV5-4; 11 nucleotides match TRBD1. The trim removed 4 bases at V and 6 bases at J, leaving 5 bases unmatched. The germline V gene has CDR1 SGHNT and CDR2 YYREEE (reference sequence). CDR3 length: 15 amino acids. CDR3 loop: CASSDGQGAYEKLFF. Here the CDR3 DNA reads TGTGCCAGCAGCGATGGACAGGGGGCATATGAAAAACTGTTTTTT.

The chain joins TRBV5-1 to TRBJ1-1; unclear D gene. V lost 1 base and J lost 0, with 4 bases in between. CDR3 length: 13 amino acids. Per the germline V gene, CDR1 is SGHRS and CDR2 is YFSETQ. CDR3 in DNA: TGCGCCAGCAGCTTGCAGATGAACACTGAAGCTTTCTTT. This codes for CASSLQMNTEAFF.

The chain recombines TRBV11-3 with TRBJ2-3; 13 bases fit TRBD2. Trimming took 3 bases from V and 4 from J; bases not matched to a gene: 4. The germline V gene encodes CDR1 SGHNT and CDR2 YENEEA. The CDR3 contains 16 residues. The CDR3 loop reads CASSFRLAGGSDTQYF. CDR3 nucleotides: TGTGCCAGCAGCTTTCGACTAGCGGGAGGTTCAGATACGCAGTATTTT. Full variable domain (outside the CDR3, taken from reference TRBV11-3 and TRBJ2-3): EAGVVQSPRYKIIEKKQPVAFWCNPISGHNTLYWYLQNLGQGPELLIRYENEEAVDDSQLPKDRFSAERLKGVDSTLKIQPAELGDSAVYLCASSFRLAGGSDTQYFGPGTRLTVL.

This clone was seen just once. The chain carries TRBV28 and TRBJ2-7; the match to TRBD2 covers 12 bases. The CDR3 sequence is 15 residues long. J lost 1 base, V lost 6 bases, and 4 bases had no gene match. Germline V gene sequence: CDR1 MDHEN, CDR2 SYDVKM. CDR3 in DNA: TGTGCCAGCAGCTCCACTAGCGGGGGGTCCTACGAGCAGTACTTC. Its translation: CASSSTSGGSYEQYF.

The CDR3 spells CASSPGLAGELFF. The CDR3 coding sequence is TGTGCCAGCTCACCGGGGCTAGCCGGGGAGCTGTTTTTT. The chain links TRBV18 to TRBJ2-2, with D tentatively TRBD1 (5 bases). Germline V gene lookup returns CDR1 KGHSH and CDR2 LQKENI. V was clipped by 3 bases and J by 6 bases, with 8 bases between them. The length of the CDR3 is 13 residues.

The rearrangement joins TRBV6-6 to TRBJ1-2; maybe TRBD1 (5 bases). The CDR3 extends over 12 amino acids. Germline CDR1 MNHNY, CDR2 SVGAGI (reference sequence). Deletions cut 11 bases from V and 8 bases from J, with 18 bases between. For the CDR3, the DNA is TGTGCCTCTGGGGGGGGGACGAAGGGCTACACCTTC. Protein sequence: CASGGGTKGYTF.

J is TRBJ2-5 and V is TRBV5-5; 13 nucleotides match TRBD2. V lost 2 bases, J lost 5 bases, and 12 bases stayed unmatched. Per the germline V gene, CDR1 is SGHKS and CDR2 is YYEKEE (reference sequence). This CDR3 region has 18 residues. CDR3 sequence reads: CASSFRTSGGDPRETQYF. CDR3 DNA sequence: TGTGCCAGCAGCTTCAGAACTAGCGGGGGGGATCCCCGGGAGACCCAGTACTTC.

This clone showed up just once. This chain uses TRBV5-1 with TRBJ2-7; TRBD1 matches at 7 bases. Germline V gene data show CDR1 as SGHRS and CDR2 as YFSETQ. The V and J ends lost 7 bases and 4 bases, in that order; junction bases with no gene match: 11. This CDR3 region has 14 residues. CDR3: CASGMTGLTYEQYF. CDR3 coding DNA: TGCGCCAGCGGAATGACAGGGCTAACGTACGAGCAGTACTTC.

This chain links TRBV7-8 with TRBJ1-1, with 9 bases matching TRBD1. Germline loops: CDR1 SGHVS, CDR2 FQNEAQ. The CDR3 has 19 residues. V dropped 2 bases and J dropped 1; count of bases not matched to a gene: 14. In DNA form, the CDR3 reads TGTGCCAGCAGCTTATCGTCACGGACAGGGGCGCACAAGAACACTGAAGCTTTCTTT. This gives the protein CASSLSSRTGAHKNTEAFF.

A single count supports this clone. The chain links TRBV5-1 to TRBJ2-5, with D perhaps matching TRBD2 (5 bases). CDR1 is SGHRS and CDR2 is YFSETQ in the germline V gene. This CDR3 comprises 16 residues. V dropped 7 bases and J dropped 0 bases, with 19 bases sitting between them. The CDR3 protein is CASGGTRTMYQETQYF. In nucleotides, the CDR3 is TGCGCCAGCGGAGGTACCCGAACAATGTACCAAGAGACCCAGTACTTC.

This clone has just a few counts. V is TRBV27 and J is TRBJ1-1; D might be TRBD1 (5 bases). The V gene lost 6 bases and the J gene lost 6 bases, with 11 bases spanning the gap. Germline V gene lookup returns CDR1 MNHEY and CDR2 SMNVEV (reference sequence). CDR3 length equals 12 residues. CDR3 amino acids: CASRMQGSEAFF. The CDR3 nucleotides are TGTGCCAGCAGAATGCAGGGATCTGAAGCTTTCTTT.

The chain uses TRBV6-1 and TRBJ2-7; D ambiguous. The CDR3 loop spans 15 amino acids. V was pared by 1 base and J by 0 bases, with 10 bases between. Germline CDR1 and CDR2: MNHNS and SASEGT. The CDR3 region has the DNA TGTGCCAGCAGTGAAGGTCTCGGAGTCTCCTACGAGCAGTACTTC. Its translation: CASSEGLGVSYEQYF.

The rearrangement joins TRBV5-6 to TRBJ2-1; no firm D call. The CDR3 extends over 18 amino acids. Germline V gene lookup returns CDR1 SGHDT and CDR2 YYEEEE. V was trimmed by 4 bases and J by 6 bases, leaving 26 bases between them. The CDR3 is CASSTHGARAPQINEQFF. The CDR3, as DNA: TGTGCCAGCAGCACCCACGGAGCTCGCGCACCCCAAATCAATGAGCAGTTCTTC.

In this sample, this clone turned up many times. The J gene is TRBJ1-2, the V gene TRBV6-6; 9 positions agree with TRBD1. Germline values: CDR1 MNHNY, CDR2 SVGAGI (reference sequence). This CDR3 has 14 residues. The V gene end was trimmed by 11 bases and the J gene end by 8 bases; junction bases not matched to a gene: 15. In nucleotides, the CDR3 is TGTGCCGCTTTCCTCTCCGGGGACAGGGCAGGCTACACCTTC. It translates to CAAFLSGDRAGYTF.

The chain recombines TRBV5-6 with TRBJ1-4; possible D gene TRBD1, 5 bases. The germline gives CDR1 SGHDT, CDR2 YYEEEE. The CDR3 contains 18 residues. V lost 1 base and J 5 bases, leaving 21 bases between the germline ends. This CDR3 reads CASSLIRQGGKSNEKLFF. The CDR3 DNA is TGTGCCAGCAGCTTGATTCGGCAGGGAGGGAAGTCGAATGAAAAACTGTTTTTT.

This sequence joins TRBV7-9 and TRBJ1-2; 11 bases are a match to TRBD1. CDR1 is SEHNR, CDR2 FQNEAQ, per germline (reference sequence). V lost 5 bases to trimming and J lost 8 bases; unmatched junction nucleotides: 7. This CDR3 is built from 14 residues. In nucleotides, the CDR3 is TGTGCCAGCAGCGCGAGGACAGGGGGCGAAGGCTACACCTTC. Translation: CASSARTGGEGYTF. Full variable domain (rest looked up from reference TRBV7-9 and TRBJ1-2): DTGVSQNPRHKITKRGQNVTFRCDPISEHNRLYWYRQTLGQGPEFLTYFQNEAQLEKSRLLSDRFSAERPKGSFSTLEIQRTEQGDSAMYLCASSARTGGEGYTFGSGTRLTVV.

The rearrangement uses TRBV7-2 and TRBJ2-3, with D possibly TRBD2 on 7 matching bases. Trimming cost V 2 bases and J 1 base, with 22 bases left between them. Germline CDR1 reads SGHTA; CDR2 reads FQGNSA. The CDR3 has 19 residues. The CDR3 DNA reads TGTGCCAGCAGCTTAAACGGGGGGCCCCGACGGGATGGCACAGATACGCAGTATTTT. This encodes CASSLNGGPRRDGTDTQYF. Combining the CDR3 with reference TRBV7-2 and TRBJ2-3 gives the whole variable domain GAGVSQSPSNKVTEKGKDVELRCDPISGHTALYWYRQSLGQGLEFLIYFQGNSAPDKSGLPSDRFSAERTGGSVSTLTIQRTQQEDSAVYLCASSLNGGPRRDGTDTQYFGPGTRLTVL.

The CDR3 coding sequence is TGTGCCAGTAGTTCTACCTGGACAGTTCAAGAGACCCAGTACTTC. The encoded protein is CASSSTWTVQETQYF. V is TRBV19 and J is TRBJ2-5, with D possibly matching TRBD1 (6 bases). The germline V gene encodes CDR1 LNHDA and CDR2 SQIVND (reference sequence). Trimming shortened V by 5 bases and J by 2 bases, and 15 bases separated the two germline ends. The CDR3 sequence is 15 residues long.

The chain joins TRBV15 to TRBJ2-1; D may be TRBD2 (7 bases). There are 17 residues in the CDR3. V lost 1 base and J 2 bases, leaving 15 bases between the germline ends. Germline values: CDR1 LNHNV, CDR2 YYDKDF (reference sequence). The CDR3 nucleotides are TGTGCCACCAGCAGAGGGGGGCGGGCGGGAGCCTACAATGAGCAGTTCTTC. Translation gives CATSRGGRAGAYNEQFF.

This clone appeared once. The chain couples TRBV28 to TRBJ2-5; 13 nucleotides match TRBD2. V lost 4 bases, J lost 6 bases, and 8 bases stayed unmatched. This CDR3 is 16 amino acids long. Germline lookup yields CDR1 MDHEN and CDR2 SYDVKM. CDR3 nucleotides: TGTGCCAGCAGTTCGGGACTAGCGGGAATCAGAAAGACCCAGTACTTC. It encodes CASSSGLAGIRKTQYF.

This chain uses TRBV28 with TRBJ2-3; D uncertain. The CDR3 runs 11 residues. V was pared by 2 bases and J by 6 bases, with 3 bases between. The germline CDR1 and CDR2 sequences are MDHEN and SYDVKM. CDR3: CASSLGDTQYF. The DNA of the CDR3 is TGTGCCAGCAGTTTAGGCGATACGCAGTATTTT.